Shown below are 9 T cell receptor beta chains from a single sample sequenced in a study of OX40 agonist ivuxolimab in advanced cancers. TCRdb keeps only in-frame clones here, not all; method: immunoSEQ multiplex PCR. The table shows about 61,000 clones, with 82% occurring only once. The source was CD4+ or CD8+ T cells sorted from blood, collected in a trial of the OX40 agonist ivuxolimab. The source of these receptors is an adult with an advanced solid tumor such as melanoma, head and neck, liver or kidney cancer.

V is TRBV10-1 and J is TRBJ2-5; the match to TRBD1 covers 7 bases. J was trimmed by 7 bases and V by 2 bases; bases with no gene match: 4. Germline values: CDR1 WNHNN, CDR2 SYGVQD (reference sequence). This CDR3 has 13 residues. In nucleotides, the CDR3 is TGCGCCAGCAGTGAGGACAGGGACGCGACCCAGTACTTC. The encoded protein is CASSEDRDATQYF.

This clone was seen a single time. V and J are TRBV10-2 and TRBJ1-2; 9 positions match TRBD1. The CDR3 contains 13 residues. CDR1 is WSHSY and CDR2 is SAAADI in the germline V gene. V was clipped by 4 bases and J by 12 bases; unmatched bases: 9. CDR3 sequence reads: CASSAGQGLGNTF. DNA of the CDR3: TGCGCCAGCAGTGCGGGACAGGGCCTAGGAAACACCTTC.

On this clone itself: Other DNA sequences from this sample encode an identical CDR3 as well. The chain joins TRBV7-2 to TRBJ1-1, with a possible D match to TRBD1 (5 bases). Germline-derived CDR1 and CDR2 are SGHTA and FQGNSA. The CDR3 totals 14 residues. V gave up 2 bases and J gave up 4 bases, with 11 bases separating them. The DNA of the CDR3 is TGTGCCAGCAGCTTAACGGGGCGGGGCACTGAAGCTTTCTTT. The encoded protein is CASSLTGRGTEAFF.

The gene calls are TRBV7-2 and TRBJ2-7; tentatively, D is TRBD1 (6 bases). Trimming took off 3 bases at V and 4 bases at J, with 13 bases between the two ends. The V gene's germline CDR1 is SGHTA and CDR2 FQGNSA. CDR3 length equals 14 residues. In nucleotides, the CDR3 is TGTGCCAGCAGCTTTTCCCAGGGACAATACGAGCAGTACTTC. Translating it yields CASSFSQGQYEQYF.

CDR3: CASSLGGGVDAFF. CDR3 in DNA: TGTGCCAGCAGCTTAGGGGGTGGTGTCGACGCTTTCTTT. The rearrangement joins TRBV11-2 to TRBJ1-1, with D uncertain. Germline CDR1 is SGHAT and CDR2 is FQNNGV. The CDR3 consists of 13 residues. V lost 1 base to trimming and J lost 11 bases, with 14 bases between them.

This clone has more than one count but fewer than ten. The chain carries TRBV5-1 and TRBJ2-3; 10 bases are shared with TRBD2. With 4 bases clipped from V and 3 bases from J, the junction kept 8 bases outside the gene matches. Germline CDR1 and CDR2: SGHRS and YFSETQ. The CDR3 extends over 16 amino acids. The chain's CDR3 is CASSRIAGGETDTQYF. In nucleotides, the CDR3 is TGCGCCAGCAGCAGGATAGCGGGAGGAGAGACAGATACGCAGTATTTT.

V usage is TRBV2 and J usage is TRBJ2-5; the D gene is possibly TRBD1 (6 bases). In germline, CDR1 is SNHLY, CDR2 FYNNEI. The CDR3 has 14 amino acids. V was shortened by 7 bases and J by 2 bases, with 14 bases between the two germline ends. The CDR3 DNA sequence: TGTGCCAGCACTCAAGTTGACAGGCAAGAGACCCAGTACTTC. Encoded protein: CASTQVDRQETQYF.

CDR3 loop: CASSGDLSATQYF. For the CDR3, the DNA is TGTGCCAGCAGCGGGGACCTTTCCGCTACGCAGTATTTT. The chain has TRBV2 and TRBJ2-3, with D perhaps matching TRBD1 or TRBD2 (5 bases each). Trimming left V 6 bases short and J 8 bases short, with 15 bases between. In germline, CDR1 is SNHLY, CDR2 FYNNEI. This CDR3 is 13 amino acids long.

To note about this clone: Distinct nucleotide sequences in the sample also encode this CDR3. The CDR3 is CASSLVGTLAMNTEAFF. Here the CDR3 DNA reads TGTGCCAGCAGCTTGGTCGGGACACTGGCTATGAACACTGAAGCTTTCTTT. The chain employs TRBV5-4 and TRBJ1-1; TRBD1 is a possible D gene (6 bases). V lost 0 bases, J lost 0 bases, and 15 bases lay in between. Germline CDR1 is SGHNT and CDR2 is YYREEE (reference sequence). The CDR3 is 17 amino acids.